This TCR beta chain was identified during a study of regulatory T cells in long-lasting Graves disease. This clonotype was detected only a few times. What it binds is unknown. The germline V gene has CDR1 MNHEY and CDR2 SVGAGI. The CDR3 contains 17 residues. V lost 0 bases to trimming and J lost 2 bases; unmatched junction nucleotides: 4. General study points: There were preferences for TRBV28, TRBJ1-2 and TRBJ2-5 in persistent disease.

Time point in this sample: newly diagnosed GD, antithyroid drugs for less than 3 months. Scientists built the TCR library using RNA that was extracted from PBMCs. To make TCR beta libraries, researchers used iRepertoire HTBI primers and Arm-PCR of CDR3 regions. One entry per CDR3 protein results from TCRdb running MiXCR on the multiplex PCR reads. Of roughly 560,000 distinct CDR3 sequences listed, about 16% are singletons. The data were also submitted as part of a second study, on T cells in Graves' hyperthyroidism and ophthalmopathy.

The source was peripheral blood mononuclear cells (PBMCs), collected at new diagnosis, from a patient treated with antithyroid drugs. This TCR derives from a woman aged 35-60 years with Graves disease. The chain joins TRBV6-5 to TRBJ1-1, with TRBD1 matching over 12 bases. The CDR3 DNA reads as TGTGCCAGCAGTTACTCGATGGGACAGGGGGCTAACACTGAAGCTTTCTTT. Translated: CASSYSMGQGANTEAFF.